What follows is one TCR beta chain and its context. V lost 3 bases to trimming and J lost 4 bases, with 12 bases between them. From germline, CDR1 is MDHEN and CDR2 SYDVKM. This CDR3 has 14 amino acids. Enrolment of Seattle patients took place during active infection, and they were followed longitudinally. The sample is drawn from a study of blood T cell repertoires in COVID-19. Study summary: COVID-19 samples, acute and convalescent, were from the United States, Italy and Spain. PBMCs, B-cell-depleted T cells, or T cells were the source of the cDNA or gDNA that made up the material.

Measured with immunoSEQ multiplex PCR; TCRdb has only the in-frame clones, and not every one. The repertoire has about 220,000 clones, around four fifths of them found once; the top ten carry less than 6%. This TCR was recovered from a woman in her seventies with COVID-19, enrolled during active disease. The sample taken for sequencing was peripheral blood. The V gene is TRBV28, the J gene TRBJ1-1, with a possible D match to TRBD1 (6 bases). The CDR3 here is CASSFSEGVTEAFF. As DNA, the CDR3 is TGTGCCAGCAGTTTTTCCGAGGGGGTCACTGAAGCTTTCTTT.